This T cell receptor (beta chain) was captured in a study of radiotherapy plus CTLA-4 blockade in lung cancer. Study summary: Objective response was observed in more than 15% of patients, and disease control in about 30%.

The CDR3 totals 16 residues. Trimming took off 2 bases at V and 6 bases at J, with 14 bases between the two ends. Germline V gives CDR1 MNHEY, CDR2 SVGAGI. Repertoires were generated with immunoSEQ multiplex PCR, while TCRdb's copy carries only in-frame clones and drops some. This table holds around 70,000 clones, about four fifths found once. The receptor's source is a human donor with non-small cell lung cancer who had a partial response to radiotherapy plus ipilimumab. The source was peripheral blood, collected from a patient treated with radiotherapy plus ipilimumab. The V gene is TRBV6-5, the J gene TRBJ1-6; a weak D match, TRBD1 (6 bases). The chain's CDR3 is CASSYGRGASNSPLHF. The CDR3 region has the DNA TGTGCCAGCAGTTACGGTCGGGGGGCAAGTAATTCACCCCTCCACTTT.